This T cell receptor (beta chain) originates from a study of blood T cells in healthy people across ages. J was trimmed by 7 bases and V by 7 bases; bases with no gene match: 15. The germline gives CDR1 SGHTA, CDR2 FQGNSA. CDR3 size: 15 residues. Overall study results and limits: More naive CD4+ cells and higher diversity were found in long-lived than in aged donors.

For the second PCR, which ran for roughly 7 to 11 cycles, a sample-barcoded 5' primer and a J-beta primer mix were used. In TCRdb, the 5' RACE reads were re-called with MiXCR into one record per CDR3 protein. The sample lists some 920,000 distinct CDR3 sequences; about 51% were seen once. Concerning this clonotype itself: Its antigen is undetermined.

Sequencing input: blood. This rearrangement joins TRBV7-2 to TRBJ1-2; 7 nucleotides align to TRBD1. The sequence was obtained from a woman aged 55-70 years in good health. The CDR3 nucleotides read TGTGCCAGCACCTCAAGCGCAGGGGGTTGGGGTGGCTACACCTTC. It translates to CASTSSAGGWGGYTF.